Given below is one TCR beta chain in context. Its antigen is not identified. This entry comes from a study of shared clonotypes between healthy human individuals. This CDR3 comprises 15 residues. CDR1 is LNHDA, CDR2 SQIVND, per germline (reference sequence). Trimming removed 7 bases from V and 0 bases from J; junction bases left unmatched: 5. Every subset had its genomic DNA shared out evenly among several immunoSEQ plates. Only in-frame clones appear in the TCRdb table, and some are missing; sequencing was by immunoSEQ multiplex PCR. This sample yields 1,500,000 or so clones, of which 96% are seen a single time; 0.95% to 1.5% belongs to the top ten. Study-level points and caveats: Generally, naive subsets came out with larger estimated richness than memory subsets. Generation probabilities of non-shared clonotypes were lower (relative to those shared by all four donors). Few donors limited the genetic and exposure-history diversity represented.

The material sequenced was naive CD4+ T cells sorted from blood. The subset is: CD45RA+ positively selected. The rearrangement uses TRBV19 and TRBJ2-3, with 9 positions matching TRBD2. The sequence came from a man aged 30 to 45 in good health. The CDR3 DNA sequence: TGTGCCAGTACCACCACTAGCGGGAGCACAGATACGCAGTATTTT. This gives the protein CASTTTSGSTDTQYF.